This T cell receptor (beta chain) comes out of a study of OX40 agonist ivuxolimab in advanced cancers. Study-wide context: It was permissible to have had prior anti-PD-1, anti-PD-L1 or anti-CTLA-4 therapy, and about 40% had some.

The germline V gene has CDR1 GTSNPN and CDR2 SVGIG (reference sequence). CDR3 length: 14 residues. Produced via immunoSEQ multiplex PCR; TCRdb's table is partial and in-frame only. The sample has over 75,000 clones; around 87% are singletons. This clone was seen once. At one of its ends the junction is not consistent with the germline gene, which may arise from a read error. The TCR sequence derives from an adult with an advanced solid tumor such as melanoma, head and neck, liver or kidney cancer. Sequencing was performed on CD4+ or CD8+ T cells sorted from blood, taken in a trial of the OX40 agonist ivuxolimab. The V call is TRBV30, the J call TRBJ2-7; D not certain. CDR3 in DNA: TGTGCCTGGAGTTCTAGAAACCTAGGGTGGAGCATGAACTTC. Translated: CAWSSRNLGWSMNF.